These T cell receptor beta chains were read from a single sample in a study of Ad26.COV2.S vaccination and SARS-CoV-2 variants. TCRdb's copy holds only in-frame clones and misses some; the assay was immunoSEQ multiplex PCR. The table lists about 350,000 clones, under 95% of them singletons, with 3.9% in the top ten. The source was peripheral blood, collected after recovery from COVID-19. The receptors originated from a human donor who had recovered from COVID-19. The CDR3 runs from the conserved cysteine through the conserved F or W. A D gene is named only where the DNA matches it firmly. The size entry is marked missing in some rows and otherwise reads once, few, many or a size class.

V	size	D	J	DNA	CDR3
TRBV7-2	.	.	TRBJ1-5	TGTGCCAGCAGCTTAAAAGGGAATAGCAATCAGCCCCAGCATTTT	CASSLKGNSNQPQHF
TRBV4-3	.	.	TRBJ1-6	TGCGCCAGCAGCCAAGCGGCAGACCACGCGGAGTCACCCCTCCACTTT	CASSQAADHAESPLHF
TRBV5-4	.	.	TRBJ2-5	TGTGCCAGCAGCTCCGACTCAGGCGGGACCCAGTACTTC	CASSSDSGGTQYF
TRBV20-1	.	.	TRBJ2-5	TGCAGTGCCCACGGGGAGACCCAGTACTTC	CSAHGETQYF
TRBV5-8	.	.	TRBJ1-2	TGTGCCAGCAGGGATCCACAGGAACGCTATGGCTACACCTTC	CASRDPQERYGYTF
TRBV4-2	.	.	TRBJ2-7	TGTGCCAGCAGCCAAGAAGCAGGGGCCCACGAGCAGTACTTC	CASSQEAGAHEQYF
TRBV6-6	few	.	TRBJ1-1	TGTGCCAGCAGTTACACGGAGGGGAACACTGAAGCTTTCTTT	CASSYTEGNTEAFF
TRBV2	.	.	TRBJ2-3	TGTGCCAGCACGGGGGGCCGGGGCGGCACAGATACGCAGTATTTT	CASTGGRGGTDTQYF
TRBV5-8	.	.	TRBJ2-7	TGTGCCAGCAGCTTGGAGAAAGGTTGGCCATTTTTC	CASSLEKGWPFF
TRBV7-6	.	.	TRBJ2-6	TGTGCCAGCAGCAAAGAATTGGTATCTGGGGCCAACGTCCTGACTTTC	CASSKELVSGANVLTF